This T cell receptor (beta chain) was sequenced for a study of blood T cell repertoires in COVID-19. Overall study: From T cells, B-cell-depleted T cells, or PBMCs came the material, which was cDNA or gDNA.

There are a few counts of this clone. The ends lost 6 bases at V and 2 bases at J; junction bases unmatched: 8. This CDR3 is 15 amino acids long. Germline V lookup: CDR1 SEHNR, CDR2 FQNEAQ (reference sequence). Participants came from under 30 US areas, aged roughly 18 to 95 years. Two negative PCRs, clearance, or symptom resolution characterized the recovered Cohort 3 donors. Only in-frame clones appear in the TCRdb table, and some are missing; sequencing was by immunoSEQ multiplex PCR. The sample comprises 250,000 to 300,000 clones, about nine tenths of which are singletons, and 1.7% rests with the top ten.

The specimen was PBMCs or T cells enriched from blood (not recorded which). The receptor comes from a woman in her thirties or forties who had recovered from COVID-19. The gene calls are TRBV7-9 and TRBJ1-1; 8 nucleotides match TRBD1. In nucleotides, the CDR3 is TGTGCCAGCAGTTTAAACAGGGGGGTCAACACTGAAGCTTTCTTT. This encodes CASSLNRGVNTEAFF.